This TCR beta chain was captured in a study of CD8+ T cells in alopecia areata. The study's findings and limits: Association of baseline CD8+ expansion with response is uncertain owing to one nonresponder. Many expanded lesional clones persisted in scalp and blood during tofacitinib.

Treatment indicated: oral pan-JAK inhibitor, 5-10 mg twice daily. The CDR3 runs 18 residues. V was clipped by 0 bases and J by 6 bases; unmatched bases: 16. Germline CDR1 is MGHRA and CDR2 is YSYEKL. RNA extraction was followed by reverse transcription into cDNA, which acted as the sequencing template. Sequencing used immunoSEQ multiplex PCR; TCRdb keeps in-frame clones, though not all of them. This table has about 140,000 clones, around 83% appearing once. Concerning this clone: The antigen remains undetermined.

The sequenced sample was CD8+ T cells sorted from blood, obtained at week 4, from a patient treated with tofacitinib. The J gene is TRBJ1-2, the V gene TRBV4-1; 7 bases map to TRBD1. This sequence originates from a human donor with alopecia areata. Written as DNA, the CDR3 is TGCGCCAGCAGCCAAGATCCCAGACTAGACAGGGCCCCGAATGGCTACACCTTC. Its protein product is CASSQDPRLDRAPNGYTF.